This T cell receptor beta chain was identified during a study of CD8+CD57+ T cells in acquired aplastic anemia. As for the study in general: When averaged, DNA from sorted CD4+ and CD8+ cells came to around 3 ug.

Genomic DNA, the template, was used for profiling of the TCR beta VDJ and CDR3. One entry per CDR3 protein, called by TCRdb with MiXCR from the reads. This sample yields roughly 500,000 distinct CDR3 sequences, of which around 30% are seen a single time; around 0.82% belongs to the top ten. On this clonotype itself: Antigen specificity is unknown.

Study findings and constraints: Comparison of patients with controls identified about 27 shared CD8+ CDR3 sequences.

In patients chosen for sequencing, flow cytometry had shown CD8+CD57+ cell expansion. This sequence was found in a human donor with aplastic anemia. Sequencing was performed on sorted CD4+, CD8+, or CD8+CD57+ T cells (not recorded which) from PBMCs.

The CDR3 bases are TGTGCCAGCAGCCAGGTATCGGGAGTGGCTAATGAAAAACTGTTTTTT. This codes for CASSQVSGVANEKLFF. The genes are TRBV14 and TRBJ1-4; the D is unclear. CDR3 length equals 16 residues. Germline CDR1 reads SGHDN; CDR2 reads FVKESK. V lost 3 bases and J lost 3, with 14 bases in between.